This passage covers 7 T cell receptor beta chains from one sample sequenced in a study of T cell responses to AZD1222 COVID-19 vaccine. Using immunoSEQ multiplex PCR, the repertoire was profiled, and TCRdb retains in-frame clones only, with some absent. The table shows roughly 13,000 clones, with under 90% occurring only once. Sample: peripheral blood, taken 28 days after the second AZD1222 dose. The origin of the receptors is an adult who received the AZD1222 COVID-19 vaccine.

This clone showed up just once. The rearrangement links TRBV4-3 to TRBJ1-2; D is ambiguous. The CDR3 extends over 14 amino acids. Germline V gene data show CDR1 as LGHNA and CDR2 as YSLEER. V was cut by 3 bases and J by 1 base, with 9 bases left in between. CDR3 region: CASSHLQDNYGYTF. The CDR3 nucleotides read TGCGCCAGCAGCCACCTCCAGGATAACTATGGCTACACCTTC.

This chain joins TRBV12-3 or TRBV12-4 and TRBJ1-2; TRBD1 might be the D (5 bases). V was shortened by 2 bases and J by 4 bases, with 8 bases between the two germline ends. The CDR3 spans 13 residues. CDR3 sequence: CASSLWGSYGYTF. The DNA for the CDR3 is TGTGCCAGCAGTTTATGGGGGAGCTATGGCTACACCTTC.

The chain is built from TRBV7-8 and TRBJ2-7; TRBD2 matches at 9 bases. Trimming cost V 4 bases and J 5 bases; bases outside gene matches: 9. Germline CDR1 SGHVS, CDR2 FQNEAQ. The CDR3 runs to 15 residues. Here the CDR3 reads CASSWASGTTDEQYF. CDR3 in DNA: TGTGCCAGCAGCTGGGCTAGCGGGACGACCGACGAGCAGTACTTC.

This sequence joins TRBV18 and TRBJ1-5; D is possibly TRBD1 (6 bases). This CDR3 is built from 15 residues. Germline-derived CDR1 and CDR2 are KGHSH and LQKENI. The ends were cut back, 0 bases at V and 7 bases at J, with 13 bases in the middle. DNA of the CDR3: TGTGCCAGCTCACCACCGGGCAGGGGCGAGCAGCCCCAGCATTTT. Its translation is CASSPPGRGEQPQHF.

The chain is built from TRBV19 and TRBJ1-3; tentative D call: TRBD1 (5 bases). The CDR3 spans 16 residues. Germline CDR1 LNHDA, CDR2 SQIVND (reference sequence). Trimming left V 10 bases short and J 0 bases short, with 19 bases between. CDR3 in amino acids: CATQGRSLPSGNTIYF. As DNA, the CDR3 is TGTGCCACTCAGGGCCGCAGTCTACCCTCTGGAAACACCATATATTTT.

The chain combines TRBV18 with TRBJ1-2; D is uncertain. From germline, CDR1 is KGHSH and CDR2 LQKENI. This CDR3 has 18 amino acids. Trimming took 3 bases from V and 0 from J, leaving 20 bases between them. The CDR3 protein is CASSPGGSLSASNYGYTF. In DNA form, the CDR3 reads TGTGCCAGCTCACCGGGTGGAAGTTTGAGCGCTTCTAACTATGGCTACACCTTC.

The chain combines TRBV7-8 with TRBJ2-7; TRBD2 matches at 13 bases. The germline V gene has CDR1 SGHVS and CDR2 FQNEAQ. This CDR3 has 18 residues. Germline trimming cut 2 bases from V and 4 bases from J; bases unmatched to any gene: 11. CDR3 bases: TGTGCCAGCAGCTTACTAGTAGGACTAGCGGGAGAAACGTACGAGCAGTACTTC. It translates to CASSLLVGLAGETYEQYF.